This TCR beta chain was captured by sequencing in a study of cytomegalovirus exposure and HLA in healthy donors. Profiled with immunoSEQ multiplex PCR; TCRdb holds only in-frame clones, not every one. The sample lists some 270,000 clones, 80% to 90% occurring once. V was cut by 8 bases and J by 0 bases, with 11 bases left in between. The CDR3 runs to 14 residues. Per germline, CDR1 MNHNS and CDR2 SASEGT. Sequencing used PBMCs. The chain links TRBV6-1 to TRBJ2-1, with D tentatively TRBD1 (6 bases). This clonotype originated in a woman in her late teens or twenties in good health and CMV-seronegative. For the CDR3, the DNA is TGTGCCAGCCTCCGGGACAACTCCTACAATGAGCAGTTCTTC. It translates to CASLRDNSYNEQFF.